One and the same sample provided the 13 T cell receptor beta chains below, sequenced in a study of cytotoxic CD8 clonotypes in ibrutinib-treated CLL. TCRdb's copy holds only in-frame clones and misses some; the assay was immunoSEQ multiplex PCR. This table has about 50,000 clones, around 52% appearing once. Sequences were derived from PBMCs, sampled at disease progression, from a patient treated with ibrutinib. These receptors originate from a human donor with chronic lymphocytic leukemia.

The chain couples TRBV30 to TRBJ2-5, with TRBD2 identical over 11 bases. V lost 3 bases to trimming and J lost 1 base; unmatched junction nucleotides: 13. CDR1 is GTSNPN, CDR2 SVGIG, per germline (reference sequence). The length of the CDR3 is 18 residues. CDR3 DNA: TGTGCCTGGAGGGGACACCGGGATAGCGGGGGGGCCCAAGAGACCCAGTACTTC. It translates to CAWRGHRDSGGAQETQYF.

The rearrangement links TRBV7-9 to TRBJ2-1; no definite D call. In germline, CDR1 is SEHNR, CDR2 FQNEAQ (reference sequence). The CDR3 loop spans 8 amino acids. CDR3 loop: CTYNEQFF. CDR3 bases: TGTACTTACAATGAGCAGTTCTTC.

The chain employs TRBV4-3 and TRBJ2-2; D is uncertain. Germline CDR1 is LGHNA and CDR2 is YSLEER. V lost 0 bases, J lost 5 bases, and 10 bases lay in between. The CDR3 is 15 residues long. CDR3 in amino acids: CASSQDLGGTGELFF. The CDR3 bases are TGCGCCAGCAGCCAAGATTTGGGCGGTACCGGGGAGCTGTTTTTT.

The chain combines TRBV28 with TRBJ1-1; a possible D gene is TRBD1 (5 bases). Per germline, CDR1 MDHEN and CDR2 SYDVKM. The CDR3 spans 14 residues. Between the trimmed V and J ends, which lost 3 bases and 4 bases, there was a span of 12 bases. In nucleotides, the CDR3 is TGTGCCAGCAGTTTTATAGGCAGGGCCACTGAAGCTTTCTTT. Its translation: CASSFIGRATEAFF.

The chain employs TRBV29-1 and TRBJ1-1; no clear D gene. Germline CDR1 SQVTM, CDR2 ANQGSEA. The V end was cut by 7 bases, the J end by 3 bases, with 15 bases between. The CDR3 totals 13 residues. For the CDR3, the DNA is TGCAGCGGTGGATTCCGCGGGGACACTGAAGCTTTCTTT. Translation: CSGGFRGDTEAFF.

As regards this clone: At one end, the junction sequence differs from germline, possibly due to a read error. The V gene is TRBV27, the J gene TRBJ2-1; a weak D match, TRBD2 (6 bases). From germline, CDR1 is MNHEY and CDR2 SMNVEV (reference sequence). The CDR3 is 13 residues long. This CDR3 reads CTSSLARGYEQFF. CDR3 nucleotides: TGTACCAGCAGTTTGGCTCGGGGGTATGAGCAGTTCTTC.

This clone was detected only once. The chain combines TRBV30 with TRBJ2-7; D uncertain. V lost 0 bases and J 5 bases, leaving 11 bases between the germline ends. CDR1 is GTSNPN and CDR2 is SVGIG in the germline V gene (reference sequence). The CDR3 covers 13 residues. CDR3 loop: CAWSVGRRDEQYF. The CDR3 DNA is TGTGCCTGGAGTGTAGGACGGCGCGACGAGCAGTACTTC. The full variable domain, in which reference TRBV30 and TRBJ2-7 provide the parts outside the CDR3, is SQTIHQWPATLVQPVGSPLSLECTVEGTSNPNLYWYRQAAGRGLQLLFYSVGIGQISSEVPQNLSASRPQDRQFILSSKKLLLSDSGFYLCAWSVGRRDEQYFGPGTRLTVT.

The chain joins TRBV7-6 to TRBJ2-7, with D maybe TRBD1 (6 bases). V was clipped by 2 bases and J by 5 bases, with 13 bases between them. From germline, CDR1 is SGHVS and CDR2 FNYEAQ. The CDR3 extends over 14 amino acids. The CDR3: CASSLTQGINEQYF. Written as DNA, the CDR3 is TGTGCCAGCAGCTTAACACAGGGTATCAACGAGCAGTACTTC.

With regard to this clone: At the DNA level, this CDR3 is encoded by other sequences in the same sample as well. The gene calls are TRBV6-5 and TRBJ1-3; D is possibly TRBD1 (5 bases). Germline V gene data show CDR1 as MNHEY and CDR2 as SVGAGI. The CDR3 runs 13 residues. The V end was cut by 0 bases, the J end by 7 bases, with 7 bases between. CDR3 sequence (DNA): TGTGCCAGCAGTTACTCGGCAGGGAACACCATATATTTT. Its protein is CASSYSAGNTIYF.

The chain joins TRBV25-1 to TRBJ2-7, with 10 bases lining up with TRBD2. The CDR3 covers 18 residues. Germline V gene sequence: CDR1 MGHDK, CDR2 SYGVNS. J lost 5 bases, V lost 2 bases, and 15 bases had no gene match. CDR3 sequence reads: CASSENRGVSGRAHEQYF. CDR3 DNA: TGTGCCAGCAGTGAAAACAGGGGGGTAAGCGGGAGGGCCCACGAGCAGTACTTC.

A remark on this clone: One end of the junction is discordant with germline, which a read error may explain. The chain joins TRBV5-6 to TRBJ1-2, with D hard to call. CDR1 is SGHDT and CDR2 is YYEEEE in the germline V gene. This CDR3 has 12 amino acids. This CDR3 reads CASSLEPNSNSF. In nucleotides, the CDR3 is TGTGCCAGCAGCTTGGAACCAAATTCCAACTCATTC.

For the CDR3, the DNA is TGTGCCAGCAGTTCCAGGACAGGGTATCAGCCCCAGCATTTT. Encoded protein: CASSSRTGYQPQHF. The chain carries TRBV27 and TRBJ1-5; TRBD1 matches at 8 bases. CDR3 length: 14 amino acids. Trimming took 4 bases from V and 5 from J; bases not matched to a gene: 4. Germline V gives CDR1 MNHEY, CDR2 SMNVEV (reference sequence).

The chain recombines TRBV14 with TRBJ1-1; no clear D gene. V was cut by 4 bases and J by 11 bases, with 20 bases left in between. CDR1 and CDR2 from the germline V gene are SGHDN and FVKESK. The CDR3 is 14 amino acids. DNA of the CDR3: TGTGCCAGCAGCCCCAATAACATAGGATCGGGGGCTTTCTTT. Translating gives CASSPNNIGSGAFF.